This T cell receptor beta chain was found in a study of blood T cell repertoires in COVID-19. Study overall: Nucleic acid was either cDNA or gDNA, and it came from T cells, B-cell-depleted T cells, or PBMCs.

Profiling relied on immunoSEQ multiplex PCR, and the TCRdb table lists in-frame clones only, not all of them. The sample shows fewer than 130,000 clones, roughly 85% of them seen only once. From germline, CDR1 is KGHSH and CDR2 LQKENI. The length of the CDR3 is 16 residues. Trimming took 2 bases from V and 6 from J; bases not matched to a gene: 8. The TCR originated in a woman of 80 years or more with active or convalescent COVID-19. J is TRBJ2-1 and V is TRBV18, with TRBD2 identical over 9 bases. The sequenced material came from peripheral blood. CDR3 nucleotide sequence: TGTGCCAGCTCACCAGTCGGCGGGAGGGCCCTCAATGAGCAGTTCTTC. This sequence encodes CASSPVGGRALNEQFF.